Below are 7 T cell receptor beta chains sequenced from a single sample in a study of T cell changes during pregnancy in multiple sclerosis. Here immunoSEQ multiplex PCR was the method, and the copy in TCRdb shows in-frame clones only, minus some. The top ten clones hold around 4% of a sample with more than 45,000 clones, 93% of them seen once. Sequenced here: CD8+ T cells from peripheral blood mononuclear cells, sampled in the second trimester of pregnancy. These receptors came from a female donor with multiple sclerosis, enrolled in a pregnancy study.

The rearrangement uses TRBV10-3 and TRBJ1-4; the D gene is possibly TRBD1 (5 bases). Germline values: CDR1 ENHRY, CDR2 SYGVKD. Between the trimmed V and J ends, which lost 2 bases and 8 bases, there was a span of 15 bases. The CDR3 is 15 amino acids. CDR3 in amino acids: CAISERGRVFEKLFF. The CDR3 nucleotides read TGTGCCATCAGTGAGAGGGGCAGGGTATTCGAAAAACTGTTTTTT.

The rearrangement uses TRBV19 and TRBJ1-5; tentatively, D is TRBD1 (6 bases). V lost 4 bases and J lost 6, with 10 bases in between. Germline loops: CDR1 LNHDA, CDR2 SQIVND (reference sequence). The CDR3 loop spans 13 amino acids. CDR3 loop: CASSTGQIQPQHF. CDR3 DNA sequence: TGTGCCAGTAGTACCGGACAGATTCAGCCCCAGCATTTT. Supplemented by reference TRBV19 and TRBJ1-5, the full variable domain reads DGGITQSPKYLFRKEGQNVTLSCEQNLNHDAMYWYRQDPGQGLRLIYYSQIVNDFQKGDIAEGYSVSREKKESFPLTVTSAQKNPTAFYLCASSTGQIQPQHFGDGTRLSIL.

The J gene is TRBJ2-3, the V gene TRBV19; D may be TRBD1 (5 bases). The CDR3 has 12 amino acids. The V gene's germline CDR1 is LNHDA and CDR2 SQIVND (reference sequence). Trimming took 4 bases from V and 3 from J, leaving 5 bases between them. For the CDR3, the DNA is TGTGCCAGTAGTAAGGGGACAGATACGCAGTATTTT. Its protein product is CASSKGTDTQYF.

The chain's CDR3 is CASSYLSFGGSTEAFF. The CDR3 coding sequence is TGTGCCAGCAGTTACCTCAGCTTTGGAGGGAGCACTGAAGCTTTCTTT. This chain links TRBV28 with TRBJ1-1; the D is unclear. CDR1 MDHEN and CDR2 SYDVKM come from the germline V gene. V lost 4 bases and J 4 bases, leaving 19 bases between the germline ends. This CDR3 spans 16 amino acids.

The gene calls are TRBV4-1 and TRBJ1-5; possibly TRBD1 for D (6 bases). The CDR3 contains 15 residues. The germline CDR1 and CDR2 sequences are MGHRA and YSYEKL. The V gene lost 1 base and the J gene lost 9 bases, with 16 bases spanning the gap. CDR3 loop: CASSQATGSIGPQHF. For the CDR3, the DNA is TGCGCCAGCAGCCAAGCCACAGGGTCCATAGGGCCCCAGCATTTT.

The rearrangement uses TRBV7-9 and TRBJ2-7, with 8 bases identical to TRBD1. Germline-derived CDR1 and CDR2 are SEHNR and FQNEAQ (reference sequence). The CDR3 length is 16 residues. The V and J ends lost 5 bases and 0 bases, in that order; junction bases with no gene match: 9. CDR3 loop: CASSPRQGPDSYEQYF. CDR3 in DNA: TGTGCCAGCAGCCCCAGACAGGGGCCCGACTCCTACGAGCAGTACTTC.

The CDR3 DNA reads as TGTGCCAGCAGTTTATTATGGGCTTCAGCACTAGGCGAGCAGTACTTC. Its translation: CASSLLWASALGEQYF. The chain employs TRBV28 and TRBJ2-7, with D possibly TRBD2 on 5 matching bases. Per germline, CDR1 MDHEN and CDR2 SYDVKM. Trimming pared 1 base from V and 6 bases from J, leaving 19 bases between. The CDR3 length is 16 residues. Full variable domain (remainder filled in from reference TRBV28 and TRBJ2-7): DVKVTQSSRYLVKRTGEKVFLECVQDMDHENMFWYRQDPGLGLRLIYFSYDVKMKEKGDIPEGYSVSREKKERFSLILESASTNQTSMYLCASSLLWASALGEQYFGPGTRLTVT.